One T cell receptor (beta chain) is described in this entry. This clonotype has at least ten counts. Its cognate antigen has yet to be identified. The input lacks base qualities; no much larger clone sits a single base away. Starting from roughly 0.4 ug RNA, TCR libraries were constructed with the Immunoverse kit using molecular barcoded adaptors that cover the alpha/delta and beta/gamma chains. The same RNA used for transcriptome sequencing was used for TCR library preparation. An Illumina HiSeq 4000 with 2 x 150 cycles was used to sequence the TCR libraries. The original pipeline was this. With MiXCR, TCR reads were aligned to human V, D, J and C references and assembled into CDR3 clonotypes, with quality filtering and error correction included. The tcR package in R was used to analyze clonotype counts and gene usage diversity. Raw mapping reads were checked after the RNA-seq reads had been mapped by STAR aligner version 2.5.3a onto the human GRCh37 genome. To test how sequencing depth affects detected clonotypes, IR-seq fastq files were randomly downsampled with Seqtk 1.3. TCRdb reran the public reads through fastp at Q25 and MiXCR, keeping productive beta chains. Each record represents a unique CDR3 protein, reported with the most common genes and DNA among its rows. The V and J calls were determined by TCRdb, not by the authors. For this sample there are 75,000 to 95,000 distinct CDR3 sequences; roughly 12% appear just once. The ten largest clonotypes hold 15% of the sample.

This record comes from a study of read filtering for tumor transcriptome and immune sequencing (dated by TCRdb to about 2020). With regard to the full study: The cohort consisted of around 18 male and roughly 15 female patients, with a mean age of around 66 years and an age range of about 47 to 90. By revised international staging, 8 or 9 patients were R-ISS I, about 17 were R-ISS II and 6 or 7 were R-ISS III. After DNase treatment, whole-transcriptome libraries were prepared using the TruSeq RNA Access Library Prep Kit. TCR-region mapped reads per sample ranged from about 3.5 to 11 million with IR-seq versus only about 80 to 1,300 with RNA-seq. Using the same bone marrow samples, the study compared TCR repertoires obtained by targeted immune repertoire sequencing with those obtained by bulk whole-transcriptome sequencing. As a main aim, a read-filtering strategy for immune repertoire data was addressed, with the specific question being whether clonotypes supported by a single read should be removed.

Results the study describes overall, beyond this receptor: Single-read clonotypes made up roughly 82% of clonotypes but roughly 3.2% of total reads in IR-seq, and just under 75% of clonotypes and 40% to 50% of reads in RNA-seq. Compared with RNA-seq, IR-seq captured clonotypes at much higher depth and more reliably, and a smaller IR-seq throughput was enough to identify most shared clonotypes. When single-read clonotypes were removed, the proportions of shared clonotypes in IR-seq and RNA-seq correlated more strongly. The sorted CD138-negative fraction was not purified T cells but a mixed bone marrow immune population.

Bone marrow was sampled from every patient at the time of active disease. Isolation of bone marrow mononuclear cells was performed by Ficoll-Hypaque density gradient centrifugation. Myeloma plasma cells were removed and CD138-negative cells were obtained by negative selection following labeling with CD138 magnetic microbeads on a MACS separator. Purity of the isolated cells was checked by flow cytometry on an Attune NxT using CD138 antibodies. Total RNA was extracted using TRIzol reagent and was quantified on a NanoDrop spectrophotometer. Paired RNA-seq and IR-seq were performed on the CD138-negative bone marrow sample of each patient. The sequencing input was a population of CD138-negative cells sorted from bone marrow. The meaning of the sample's cell subset or site label: bone marrow mononuclear cells depleted of CD138+ plasma/myeloma cells by negative magnetic selection. The TCR originated in a donor aged 40 or older with multiple myeloma.

The CDR3 in this case is CASSPTSGTSYNEQFF. The nucleotide sequence is given as TGTGCCAGCAGCCCCACTAGCGGGACGTCTTACAATGAGCAGTTCTTC. The chain is made from TRBV7-6 and TRBJ2-1, and 10 junction bases match TRBD2. Taken from the germline V gene, the CDR1 and CDR2 loops are SGHVS and FNYEAQ. The germline V and J ends show losses of 5 bases and 4 bases respectively, and no gene match explains 8 bases of the junction. The CDR3 starts with the cysteine, ends with the phenylalanine, and has 16 residues. Of all the DNA, just the CDR3 is kept, 48 bases in frame from base 1.